This T cell receptor (beta chain) came from a study of blood T cells in healthy people across ages (dated by TCRdb to between 2015 and 2017). Regarding the study in general: In model experiments, template switching captured roughly one uniquely barcoded TCR beta cDNA molecule for every two T cells. Using deep sequencing normalized with unique cDNA molecular identifiers, the study measured how TCR beta repertoire diversity changes with age. The donors were split into four age groups: young (average 16 years), middle-aged (around 40), aged (roughly 68) and long-lived (approximately 80). Using the same blood draw, the study looked at two additional independent replicas of 1 million unique cDNA reads for two donors, one aged 18 to 30 and the other aged 80 or older. Overall study results and their limits: Estimates of total diversity from one million sequenced T cells were regarded as lower bounds and underestimates. A strong correlation was found between observed TCR beta diversity and the percentage of naive T cells measured by flow cytometry. Conclusive comparison of naive and antigen-experienced compartments was prevented by the profiling of bulk unsorted PBMCs. Observed TCR beta diversity per million T cells fell roughly linearly with age, and a significant reduction was already apparent by age roughly 40. Compared with the aged group, the long-lived group had more naive CD4+ T cells, fewer expanded clones and increased TCR diversity, a pattern suggesting age selection. The CMV infection status of donors was not known, potentially confounding age-related changes in expanded clonotypes.

Comments on this clonotype: The clone's antigen remains unknown. Per-base qualities were not stored, and no clone one base away is much larger.

The receptor library was made with 5' RACE. Reads for this sample came from an Illumina HiSeq 2500. A second PCR of 7 to 11 cycles was performed with a sample-barcoded 5' primer and a J-beta primer mix. A template-switch 5' adaptor carrying 12 random nucleotides introduced a unique molecular identifier onto each TCR beta cDNA molecule. At least 2.5 million CDR3-containing paired-end reads were obtained from each sample. The Mint cDNA synthesis kit, primed by a TRBC-specific oligonucleotide, was used to synthesize first-strand cDNA from all RNA. After uracil-DNA glycosylase treatment, a first 18-cycle PCR used universal primers M1SS and BC2_uni_R on all cDNA. From the authors' description of their analysis: Each sample was normalized by randomly selecting 1 million high-quality reads, each carrying a distinct molecular identifier. Reads with shared molecular identifiers were discarded instead of being binned into consensus sequences. MiTCR, with a Q25 quality threshold and the strictest error-elimination algorithm, was used for CDR3 identification, clonotype clustering and error correction. Lower-bound total TCR beta diversity was estimated with a nonparametric unseen species model using Euler transformation. TCRdb redid the processing of the public reads, applying fastp at Q25 and MiXCR, and retained in-frame beta chains. Each CDR3 protein appears once, grouped with its most common genes and DNA. These V and J calls rely on TCRdb rather than the paper's analysis. This sample holds 780,000 or so distinct CDR3 sequences; 20% to 25% were observed only once. Together, the top ten hold under 4.5% of the sample.

The roughly 39 donors, aged roughly 6 to 95 years, were systemically healthy Caucasian individuals from Russia. Each donor gave ten milliliters of peripheral blood, collected into EDTA-treated Vacutainer tubes. Ficoll-Paque density-gradient centrifugation was used to isolate PBMCs, with at least 6.5 million per sample. Total RNA, at least 6 micrograms per sample, was extracted from PBMCs with Trizol reagent. For every donor, an aliquot of PBMCs went through flow cytometry to measure the percentages of naive CD45RAhigh/CD27high T cells. These records were also assigned to another study, of T cells of mothers and their children. As the second paper documents: Nine systemically healthy Caucasian individuals served as donors, namely three mothers together with their six children. cDNA synthesis consumed the entire amount of extracted RNA, loaded at approximately 1.6 ug RNA in each 15 ul reaction. In the second PCR, the M1S primer introduced both the sample barcodes and 2-4 random nucleotides. Each mother yielded over 9.5 million TCR beta CDR3 reads and each child roughly 3 million reads. Thymic selection similarly shapes TCR recombination output in related and unrelated pairs, with minor effect from inherited differences. Normalized repertoire overlap was always found to be slightly, but never significantly, higher in related mother-child pairs than in unrelated mother-child pairs. Persistent microchimeric T cell clones were not detected, at a sensitivity of around 99 clones per million clonotypes. In the study, deep NGS was used to compare the TCR beta repertoires of mothers and children, and features distinguishing related mother-child pairs from unrelated individuals were sought. Mothers averaged roughly 40 +/- 4 years of age and children averaged around 10 +/- 4 years. After adapter ligation was performed with NEBNext reagents, the libraries were sequenced on an Illumina HiSeq 2000 with 100+100 nt paired-end reads. Mother and child libraries were prepared a month apart and sequenced in separate runs to prevent cross-contamination. Between about 500,000 and 2,100,000 distinct TCR beta clonotypes were identified per donor. Naive TCR beta clonotypes were estimated from low-frequency clonotypes matched to each donor's FACS-determined naive share, without sorting.

The source material was blood. The TCR sequence derives from a boy aged 5-17 years in good health.

CDR3 protein: CSAISYGGNQPQHF. The DNA sequence is given as TGCAGTGCTATATCCTACGGGGGTAATCAGCCCCAGCATTTT. Recombination linked TRBV20-1 to TRBJ1-5; 5 matching bases give a weak D call of TRBD1. According to the germline V gene (reference sequence), CDR1 reads DFQATT and CDR2 reads SNEGSKA. The CDR3 numbers 14 residues from cysteine through phenylalanine. Only the CDR3 DNA is retained, 42 bases long and in frame from the first base. V loses 4 bases of germline sequence and J loses 4 bases, and the interval between the two ends is 14 bases.